Below are 8 T cell receptor beta chains sequenced from a single sample in a study of CD8+ T cells in alopecia areata. The sequencing template was cDNA reverse transcribed from extracted RNA. Repertoires were generated with immunoSEQ multiplex PCR, while TCRdb's copy carries only in-frame clones and drops some. Of around 190,000 clones listed, around three fifths are singletons. The sequenced sample was CD8+ T cells sorted from blood. These receptors came from a human donor in good health.

The rearrangement joins TRBV7-2 to TRBJ2-3; 9 bases align to TRBD1. Unmatched junction bases numbered 9, after V lost 8 bases and J lost 3 bases. Germline CDR1 is SGHTA and CDR2 is FQGNSA. This CDR3 contains 15 residues. The CDR3 sequence is CASAMGTGTTDTQYF. CDR3 nucleotide sequence: TGTGCCAGCGCCATGGGGACAGGGACGACAGATACGCAGTATTTT.

The V call is TRBV4-1, the J call TRBJ2-5; 12 nucleotides line up with TRBD2. Trimming took 4 bases from V and 2 from J; bases not matched to a gene: 2. Germline V gene lookup returns CDR1 MGHRA and CDR2 YSYEKL. The CDR3 is 15 residues long. CDR3 sequence (DNA): TGCGCCAGCAGCCGGACTAGCGGGGAACAAGAGACCCAGTACTTC. Translation gives CASSRTSGEQETQYF.

This clone was found a few times. The chain uses TRBV27 and TRBJ1-2, with D perhaps matching TRBD1 (5 bases). With 2 bases removed from V and 4 bases from J, the gap between germline ends came to 11 bases. This CDR3 spans 14 amino acids. Germline V CDR1 and CDR2: MNHEY, SMNVEV (reference sequence). DNA of the CDR3: TGTGCCAGCAGTTTAATGGTGGGGGGCTATGGCTACACCTTC. Protein: CASSLMVGGYGYTF.

The chain joins TRBV6-5 to TRBJ2-2; the D call may be TRBD1 or TRBD2 (5 bases each). Germline-derived CDR1 and CDR2 are MNHEY and SVGAGI. V was pared by 5 bases and J by 2 bases, with 12 bases between. The CDR3 sequence is 15 residues long. CDR3 region: CASSPRDDNTGELFF. In DNA, the CDR3 is TGTGCCAGCAGTCCTCGGGACGACAACACCGGGGAGCTGTTTTTT.

This rearrangement joins TRBV7-9 to TRBJ2-7, with D maybe TRBD2 (6 bases). V lost 1 base and J 6 bases, leaving 16 bases between the germline ends. This CDR3 is 15 amino acids long. Per germline, CDR1 SEHNR and CDR2 FQNEAQ (reference sequence). The CDR3 loop is CASSLGQGLTLEQYF. DNA for the CDR3: TGTGCCAGCAGCTTAGGGCAGGGACTGACGCTCGAGCAGTACTTC.

This chain connects TRBV4-1 to TRBJ2-7; D is possibly TRBD2 (8 bases). The germline V gene has CDR1 MGHRA and CDR2 YSYEKL. The CDR3 sequence is 15 residues long. Trimming shortened V by 4 bases and J by 6 bases, and 19 bases separated the two germline ends. The CDR3 DNA is TGCGCCAGCAGCCCCCTGTCAGGGGGACTAGGCGAGCAGTACTTC. This sequence encodes CASSPLSGGLGEQYF.

The genes are TRBV25-1 and TRBJ2-3; tentatively, D is TRBD1 (5 bases). The V and J ends lost 6 bases and 6 bases respectively, with 7 bases between them. Germline CDR1 and CDR2: MGHDK and SYGVNS. This CDR3 comprises 11 residues. CDR3 region: CASSAGDTQYF. The CDR3 nucleotides are TGTGCCAGCAGCGCAGGGGATACGCAGTATTTT.

This clone was found a few times. The chain couples TRBV27 to TRBJ2-7; 7 bases line up with TRBD1. CDR3 size: 12 residues. J gave up 2 bases and V 9 bases, and 4 bases lay outside the gene matches. Germline assignment: CDR1 MNHEY and CDR2 SMNVEV (reference sequence). The CDR3 region is CASTGQTYEQYF. The CDR3 coding sequence is TGTGCCAGTACGGGACAGACCTACGAGCAGTACTTC.